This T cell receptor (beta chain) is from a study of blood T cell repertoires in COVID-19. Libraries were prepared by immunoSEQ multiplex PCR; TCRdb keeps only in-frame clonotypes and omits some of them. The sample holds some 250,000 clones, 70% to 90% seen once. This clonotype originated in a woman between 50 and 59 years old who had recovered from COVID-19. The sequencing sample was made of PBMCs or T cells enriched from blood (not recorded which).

CDR3 DNA sequence: TGTGCCAGCAGTTTATGTGTCTCGTCTGAGGGAGTCCTGGAGTACAATCAGCCCCAGCATTTT. It encodes CASSLCVSSEGVLEYNQPQHF. The chain joins TRBV27 to TRBJ1-5; D remains ambiguous. Per the germline V gene, CDR1 is MNHEY and CDR2 is SMNVEV (reference sequence). The length of the CDR3 is 21 residues. Trimming left V 1 base short and J 3 bases short, with 28 bases between.